The 25 T cell receptor beta chains reported below all come from one sample, sequenced in a study of cytomegalovirus exposure and HLA in healthy donors. Primers: 60 Vbeta forward and 13 Jbeta reverse. The repertoire was sequenced with immunoSEQ multiplex PCR; TCRdb's copy has only in-frame clones and lacks some. The sample includes some 140,000 clones, 70% to 80% of them seen just once. Sequencing was done on a sample of PBMCs. These receptors originate from a man aged 30 to 45 in good health and CMV-seropositive.

Here the CDR3 DNA reads TGTGCCTGGAGCAGAAGTCCGAACACCGGGGAGCTGTTTTTT. Protein product: CAWSRSPNTGELFF. The V call is TRBV30, the J call TRBJ2-2, with no clear D. V was shortened by 3 bases and J by 0 bases, with 8 bases between the two germline ends. The CDR3 consists of 14 residues. CDR1 GTSNPN and CDR2 SVGIG come from the germline V gene (reference sequence).

The chain employs TRBV7-9 and TRBJ1-2; D is uncertain. Germline CDR1 is SEHNR and CDR2 is FQNEAQ (reference sequence). The V end was cut by 2 bases, the J end by 4 bases, with 14 bases between. The CDR3 length is 15 residues. The CDR3 sequence is CASSLTGESSYGYTF. CDR3 nucleotide sequence: TGTGCCAGCAGCTTAACTGGAGAGAGTAGCTATGGCTACACCTTC.

The chain joins TRBV18 to TRBJ2-1; 11 positions match TRBD2. CDR3 size: 15 residues. V shed 3 bases and J 5 bases; nucleotides not matched to a gene: 3. Per germline, CDR1 KGHSH and CDR2 LQKENI. The CDR3 DNA follows: TGTGCCAGCTCACCTCAGGGACTAGCGGACAATGAGCAGTTCTTC. Its protein product is CASSPQGLADNEQFF.

V is TRBV2 and J is TRBJ1-5, with D unresolved. This CDR3 has 15 residues. V lost 2 bases to trimming and J lost 0 bases, with 8 bases between them. Germline V gene data show CDR1 as SNHLY and CDR2 as FYNNEI. As DNA, the CDR3 is TGTGCCAGCAGTGAACAGGATCCTAGCAATCAGCCCCAGCATTTT. This codes for CASSEQDPSNQPQHF.

This clone was seen just once. This chain connects TRBV10-2 to TRBJ1-1, with a weak D call TRBD1 (5 bases). V was pared by 4 bases and J by 0 bases, with 6 bases between. CDR3 length equals 13 residues. Germline CDR1 and CDR2: WSHSY and SAAADI. CDR3 DNA: TGCGCCAGCAGTGTACAGGTGAACACTGAAGCTTTCTTT. Protein product: CASSVQVNTEAFF.

There are a few counts of this clone. This chain connects TRBV7-2 to TRBJ2-5; possibly TRBD2 for D (7 bases). Between the trimmed V and J ends, which lost 1 base and 1 base, there was a span of 16 bases. Looked up from germline, CDR1 is SGHTA and CDR2 is FQGNSA. This CDR3 region has 17 residues. This chain's CDR3 is CASSLVSRGAIQETQYF. Written as DNA, the CDR3 is TGTGCCAGCAGCTTAGTATCCCGGGGGGCGATCCAAGAGACCCAGTACTTC.

The chain has TRBV5-1 and TRBJ2-3; tentative D call: TRBD2 (6 bases). The CDR3 is 15 amino acids. V lost 4 bases and J 3 bases, leaving 15 bases between the germline ends. Per germline, CDR1 SGHRS and CDR2 YFSETQ. CDR3 DNA: TGCGCCAGCAGCGACGCGGGACGAACGACAGATACGCAGTATTTT. It specifies CASSDAGRTTDTQYF.

The chain employs TRBV5-8 and TRBJ1-5; TRBD1 might be the D (5 bases). CDR1 SGHTS and CDR2 YDEGEE come from the germline V gene. The CDR3 has 15 amino acids. Trimming stripped 4 bases from V and 2 bases from J, with 13 bases between. Here the CDR3 reads CASSQRTNRNQPQHF. For the CDR3, the DNA is TGTGCCAGCAGCCAGAGGACAAATCGCAATCAGCCCCAGCATTTT.

This chain uses TRBV10-2 with TRBJ2-7; 11 positions match TRBD1. CDR1 and CDR2 (germline): WSHSY, SAAADI. The CDR3 runs to 14 residues. With V trimmed by 8 bases and J by 2 bases, 5 bases remained unmatched. CDR3: CASGQGASPYEQYF. CDR3 in DNA: TGCGCCAGCGGACAGGGGGCCTCCCCCTACGAGCAGTACTTC.

The rearrangement links TRBV25-1 to TRBJ2-2; 9 bases line up with TRBD2. Trimming cost V 1 base and J 3 bases; bases outside gene matches: 6. Germline CDR1 is MGHDK and CDR2 is SYGVNS. This CDR3 is 17 amino acids long. DNA of the CDR3: TGTGCCAGCAGTGAATCTAGCGGGATGGGGTACACCGGGGAGCTGTTTTTT. Translated, it gives CASSESSGMGYTGELFF.

The chain links TRBV5-5 to TRBJ1-2; 9 nucleotides agree with TRBD1. The CDR3 spans 16 residues. Germline V gene sequence: CDR1 SGHKS, CDR2 YYEKEE (reference sequence). V lost 0 bases, J lost 2 bases, and 5 bases stayed unmatched. The CDR3 reads CASSLGGDRANYGYTF. The DNA of the CDR3 is TGTGCCAGCAGCTTGGGGGGGGACAGGGCAAACTATGGCTACACCTTC.

This chain uses TRBV7-6 with TRBJ1-1, with D possibly matching TRBD1 (5 bases). The germline gives CDR1 SGHVS, CDR2 FNYEAQ. The CDR3 runs 15 residues. Trimming shortened V by 4 bases and J by 5 bases, and 17 bases separated the two germline ends. CDR3 in amino acids: CASSSGRVGLTEAFF. For the CDR3, the DNA is TGTGCCAGCAGCTCGGGCAGGGTGGGGTTGACTGAAGCTTTCTTT.

The V call is TRBV5-4, the J call TRBJ2-7, with 11 bases aligning to TRBD2. The CDR3 sequence is 14 residues long. V shed 5 bases, J shed 7 bases, and the junction held 8 bases outside the gene matches. CDR1 and CDR2 (germline): SGHNT, YYREEE (reference sequence). This CDR3 is CASSLAGGPGEQYF. The DNA for the CDR3 is TGTGCCAGCAGTTTAGCGGGAGGGCCGGGGGAGCAGTACTTC.

This chain joins TRBV6-5 and TRBJ1-1, with D unclear. This CDR3 has 13 residues. V lost 6 bases, J lost 1 base, and 9 bases lay in between. CDR1 and CDR2 (germline): MNHEY, SVGAGI. In nucleotides, the CDR3 is TGTGCCAGCAGGTACACAGAGAACACTGAAGCTTTCTTT. Its protein is CASRYTENTEAFF.

The rearrangement uses TRBV19 and TRBJ2-7; weak D call: TRBD1 (5 bases). Germline loops: CDR1 LNHDA, CDR2 SQIVND (reference sequence). The germline V and J ends were trimmed by 6 bases and 5 bases, with 20 bases remaining between them. CDR3 length equals 15 residues. For the CDR3, the DNA is TGTGCCAGTAGCCCTGATGGGGCGTGGAGCCACGAGCAGTACTTC. Its protein product is CASSPDGAWSHEQYF. The complete variable domain, with remaining parts taken from reference TRBV19 and TRBJ2-7, reads DGGITQSPKYLFRKEGQNVTLSCEQNLNHDAMYWYRQDPGQGLRLIYYSQIVNDFQKGDIAEGYSVSREKKESFPLTVTSAQKNPTAFYLCASSPDGAWSHEQYFGPGTRLTVT.

The chain recombines TRBV20-1 with TRBJ1-1; 7 bases are a match to TRBD1. The ends lost 5 bases at V and 8 bases at J; junction bases unmatched: 5. In germline, CDR1 is DFQATT, CDR2 SNEGSKA (reference sequence). The CDR3 loop spans 11 amino acids. This CDR3 is CSAPDRREAFF. In nucleotides, the CDR3 is TGCAGTGCTCCGGACAGGAGGGAAGCTTTCTTT.

The chain recombines TRBV6-1 with TRBJ2-7; no firm D call. V lost 2 bases to trimming and J lost 4 bases, with 12 bases between them. CDR3 length: 14 amino acids. Per germline, CDR1 MNHNS and CDR2 SASEGT. The CDR3 nucleotides are TGTGCCAGCAGTGAAAGGCACAGTACTTACGAGCAGTACTTC. This codes for CASSERHSTYEQYF.

The chain employs TRBV7-7 and TRBJ2-2, with 8 bases that match TRBD1. Per the germline V gene, CDR1 is SSHAT and CDR2 is FNYEAQ (reference sequence). Losses at the gene ends were 5 bases for V and 0 bases for J; bases not matched to a gene: 11. CDR3 length: 18 residues. Written as DNA, the CDR3 is TGTGCCAGCAGCCCCGGACAGGGAGTTTACCCGAACACCGGGGAGCTGTTTTTT. Protein product: CASSPGQGVYPNTGELFF.

This rearrangement joins TRBV7-8 to TRBJ1-3; D might be TRBD1 (5 bases). V was cut by 8 bases and J by 0 bases, with 14 bases left in between. This CDR3 spans 15 amino acids. Germline assignment: CDR1 SGHVS and CDR2 FQNEAQ. CDR3 nucleotide sequence: TGTGCCAGCGAAATTGACAGTCCCTCTGGAAACACCATATATTTT. Its translation: CASEIDSPSGNTIYF.

Only a few counts were recorded for this clone. This chain connects TRBV27 to TRBJ2-5, with 9 bases matching TRBD1. V gave up 4 bases and J gave up 6 bases; unmatched junction bases: 18. The CDR3 sequence is 18 residues long. Germline V lookup: CDR1 MNHEY, CDR2 SMNVEV (reference sequence). The CDR3 nucleotides are TGTGCCAGCAGTTCCCTAGCAAGACAGGGGGGAGGAAAGAAGACCCAGTACTTC. Its translation: CASSSLARQGGGKKTQYF.

The chain joins TRBV27 to TRBJ2-1, with D possibly being TRBD1 (6 bases). The CDR3 is made up of 14 amino acids. Germline V gene lookup returns CDR1 MNHEY and CDR2 SMNVEV (reference sequence). V was cut by 9 bases and J by 0 bases, with 12 bases left in between. The CDR3 DNA follows: TGTGCCAGTGGGGACACCAACTCCTACAATGAGCAGTTCTTC. This translates into CASGDTNSYNEQFF.

The chain has TRBV2 and TRBJ1-2; the match to TRBD1 covers 10 bases. The CDR3 spans 14 residues. Per germline, CDR1 SNHLY and CDR2 FYNNEI. Trimming at V came to 10 bases and at J to 4 bases, leaving 9 bases not matched to a gene. The CDR3 sequence: CATSRDRGAYGYTF. DNA for the CDR3: TGTGCCACAAGTAGGGACAGGGGAGCCTATGGCTACACCTTC. Looking up the rest from reference TRBV2 and TRBJ1-2 gives the full variable domain: EPEVTQTPSHQVTQMGQEVILRCVPISNHLYFYWYRQILGQKVEFLVSFYNNEISEKSEIFDDQFSVERPDGSNFTLKIRSTKLEDSAMYFCATSRDRGAYGYTFGSGTRLTVV.

The chain carries TRBV1 and TRBJ2-7; TRBD2 is the table's D call, not checked against the DNA. TRBV1 is deemed a pseudogene. The CDR3 loop spans 14 amino acids. The CDR3 region has the DNA TGCACCAGCCCAGGAGGGGCGGGGACTTACGAGCAGTACTTC. Its protein product is CTSPGGAGTYEQYF.

V is TRBV7-2 and J is TRBJ2-3; 11 bases fit TRBD2. After removal of 4 bases from V and 2 bases from J, the junction contained 5 bases not matched to a gene. The CDR3 loop spans 16 amino acids. Germline V CDR1 and CDR2: SGHTA, FQGNSA. The CDR3 here is CASSSRLAGYTDTQYF. CDR3 nucleotide sequence: TGTGCCAGCAGCTCGAGACTAGCGGGGTACACAGATACGCAGTATTTT.

The rearrangement uses TRBV5-1 and TRBJ1-3; 8 bases fit TRBD1. The CDR3 loop spans 15 amino acids. Germline CDR1 and CDR2: SGHRS and YFSETQ. J was trimmed by 4 bases and V by 4 bases; bases with no gene match: 7. The CDR3 spells CASSTSGGTGNTIYF. Written as DNA, the CDR3 is TGCGCCAGCAGCACATCAGGGGGCACGGGAAACACCATATATTTT.